This paragraph covers one T cell receptor (beta chain) sequence. Its binding antigen is unknown. The input lacks base qualities; no much larger clone sits a single base away. This entry comes from a study of T cell changes during pregnancy in multiple sclerosis (dated by TCRdb to between 2017 and 2020). At the level of the whole study: In women with multiple sclerosis, the researchers looked at how the T cell repertoire shifted as pregnancy progressed.

Library prep was done by the immunoSEQ multiplex PCR assay. TCRdb took over this immuneACCESS table, retaining in-frame rearrangements with V and J assigned. Such tables are incomplete; in checked studies, under half of the missing clones stem from an unresolved V gene, and the remainder is unexplained. The sample data list 55,000 to 75,000 clones, and 75% to 95% of these were observed just once. The ten largest clones represent 2.2% of the sample. There are 16 amino acids in the CDR3, from cysteine to phenylalanine inclusive. The entry retains the CDR3 DNA only, 48 bases that are in frame from base 1. V is trimmed back by 3 bases and J by 6 bases, and the junction contains 9 bases that no gene match accounts for. From the germline V gene, CDR1 is SGDLS and CDR2 is YYNGEE.

The rearranged segments are TRBV9 and TRBJ2-1, with 10 junctional bases fitting TRBD1. This sequence was found in a female donor in good health, enrolled as a control in a pregnancy study. The source material was peripheral blood, sampled in the third trimester of pregnancy. The CDR3 reads CASSAPDRGWFNEQFF. The sequenced DNA is TGTGCCAGCAGCGCCCCGGACAGGGGGTGGTTCAATGAGCAGTTCTTC.